This T cell receptor beta chain appears in the sequencing data of a study of T cell responses to AZD1222 COVID-19 vaccine. Study-wide context: Second-dose schedules of about 4 or about 12 weeks were combined. Whole-study findings and limits: Nearly half of unique spike-specific TCRs reportedly avoided B.1.351 and B.1.1.7 mutated regions. Increased Spike-specific TCR breadth and depth were observed after two AZD1222 doses. A mostly white British donor set with more females was recruited, and clonal diversity was possibly underestimated.

Generated by immunoSEQ multiplex PCR, the TCRdb table keeps only in-frame clones and is missing some. The table shows fewer than 150,000 clones, with 75% to 90% occurring only once. The CDR3 loop spans 15 amino acids. The germline gives CDR1 SGHTA, CDR2 FQGNSA. The V gene lost 5 bases and the J gene lost 1 base, with 14 bases spanning the gap. Points on this clone: Its antigen remains unknown.

The clonotype was recovered from an adult in good health. The rearrangement uses TRBV7-2 and TRBJ1-1, with D possibly matching TRBD1 (6 bases). The sample was peripheral blood, taken on day 0 of AZD1222 vaccination. This chain's CDR3 is CASSPWRQANTEAFF. CDR3 nucleotide sequence: TGTGCCAGCAGCCCGTGGAGACAGGCGAACACTGAAGCTTTCTTT.